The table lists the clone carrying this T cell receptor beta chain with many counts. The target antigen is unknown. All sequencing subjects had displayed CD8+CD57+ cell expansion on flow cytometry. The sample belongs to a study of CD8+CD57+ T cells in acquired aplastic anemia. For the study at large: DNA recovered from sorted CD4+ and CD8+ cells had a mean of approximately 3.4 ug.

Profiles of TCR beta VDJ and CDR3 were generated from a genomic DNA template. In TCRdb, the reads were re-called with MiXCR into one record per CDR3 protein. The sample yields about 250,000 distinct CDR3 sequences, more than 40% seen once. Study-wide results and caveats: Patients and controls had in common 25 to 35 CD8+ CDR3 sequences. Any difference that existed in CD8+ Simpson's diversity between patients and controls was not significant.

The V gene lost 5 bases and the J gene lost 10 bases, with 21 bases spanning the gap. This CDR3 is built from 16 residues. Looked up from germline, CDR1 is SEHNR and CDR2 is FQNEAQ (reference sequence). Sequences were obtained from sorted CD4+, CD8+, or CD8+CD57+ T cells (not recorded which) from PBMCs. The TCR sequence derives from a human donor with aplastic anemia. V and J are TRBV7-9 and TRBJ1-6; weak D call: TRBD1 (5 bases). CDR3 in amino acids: CASSRGPGGVSSPLHF. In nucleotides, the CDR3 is TGTGCCAGCAGCCGCGGACCGGGAGGGGTATCGTCACCCCTCCACTTT.